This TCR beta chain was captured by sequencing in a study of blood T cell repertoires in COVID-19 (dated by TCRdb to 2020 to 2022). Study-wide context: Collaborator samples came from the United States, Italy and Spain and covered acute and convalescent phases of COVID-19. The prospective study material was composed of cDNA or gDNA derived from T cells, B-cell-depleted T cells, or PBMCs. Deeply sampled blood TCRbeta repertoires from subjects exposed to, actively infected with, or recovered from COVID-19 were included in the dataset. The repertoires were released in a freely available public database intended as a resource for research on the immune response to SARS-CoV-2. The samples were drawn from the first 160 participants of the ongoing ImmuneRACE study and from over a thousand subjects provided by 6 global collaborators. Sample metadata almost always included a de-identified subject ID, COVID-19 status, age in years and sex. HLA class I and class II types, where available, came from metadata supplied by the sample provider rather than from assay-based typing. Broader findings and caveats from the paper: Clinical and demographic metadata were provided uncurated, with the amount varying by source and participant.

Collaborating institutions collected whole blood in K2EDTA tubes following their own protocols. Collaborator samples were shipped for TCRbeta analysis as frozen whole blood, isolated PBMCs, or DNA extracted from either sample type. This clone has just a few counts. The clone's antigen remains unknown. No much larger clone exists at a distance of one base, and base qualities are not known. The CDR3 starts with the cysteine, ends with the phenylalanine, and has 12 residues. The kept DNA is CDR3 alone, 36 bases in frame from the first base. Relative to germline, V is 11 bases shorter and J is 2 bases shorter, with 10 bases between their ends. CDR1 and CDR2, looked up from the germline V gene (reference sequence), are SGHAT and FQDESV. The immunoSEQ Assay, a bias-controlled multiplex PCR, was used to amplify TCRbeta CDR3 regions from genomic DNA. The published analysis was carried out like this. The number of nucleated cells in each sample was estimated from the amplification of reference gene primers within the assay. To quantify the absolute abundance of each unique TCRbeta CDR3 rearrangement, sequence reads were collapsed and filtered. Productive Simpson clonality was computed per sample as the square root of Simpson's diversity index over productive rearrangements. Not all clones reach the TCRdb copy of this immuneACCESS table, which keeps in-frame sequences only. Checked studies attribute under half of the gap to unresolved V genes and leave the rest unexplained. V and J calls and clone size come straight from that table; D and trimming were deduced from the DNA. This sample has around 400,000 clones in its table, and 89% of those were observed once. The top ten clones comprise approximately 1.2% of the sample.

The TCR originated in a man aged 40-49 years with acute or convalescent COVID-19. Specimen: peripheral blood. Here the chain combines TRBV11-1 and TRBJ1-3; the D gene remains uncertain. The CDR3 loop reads CAVQTTGNTIYF. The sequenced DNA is TGTGCCGTCCAGACAACTGGAAACACCATATATTTT.